A single sample is the source of the 2 T cell receptor beta chains below, sequenced in a study of vaccination and CD4 T cells after COVID-19. Via MiXCR, TCRdb re-called the PCR reads, giving one row per CDR3 protein. Of 20,000 to 30,000 distinct CDR3 sequences in the sample, approximately 51% are singletons; the top ten hold roughly 1%. Specimen: CD4+ T cells from blood, collected before SARS-CoV-2 vaccination. Receptors were obtained from a human donor who had recovered from COVID-19.

The chain recombines TRBV20-1 with TRBJ2-7; 7 positions match TRBD1. The germline V gene encodes CDR1 DFQATT and CDR2 SNEGSKA (reference sequence). The CDR3 has 16 residues. J gave up 1 base and V 2 bases, and 11 bases lay outside the gene matches. This CDR3 is CSARILLAGGSYEQYF. The CDR3 DNA is TGCAGTGCTAGAATACTGCTGGCAGGGGGTTCCTACGAGCAGTACTTC.

This rearrangement joins TRBV7-9 to TRBJ2-1, with a tentative D call TRBD1 (6 bases). CDR1 SEHNR and CDR2 FQNEAQ come from the germline V gene (reference sequence). V was clipped by 4 bases and J by 7 bases, with 14 bases between them. The CDR3 is made up of 14 amino acids. The DNA of the CDR3 is TGTGCCAGCAGCTCTCTCCGCAGGGGAAATGAGCAGTTCTTC. Translation gives CASSSLRRGNEQFF.